This TCR beta chain was sequenced for a study of T cell changes during pregnancy in multiple sclerosis (dated by TCRdb to about 2019). At the level of the whole study: In women with multiple sclerosis, the researchers looked at how the T cell repertoire shifted as pregnancy progressed.

The junction carries 9 bases between V and J, which are trimmed by 3 bases and 1 base respectively. From its cysteine to its phenylalanine, the CDR3 spans 14 amino acids. The entry retains the CDR3 DNA only, 42 bases that are in frame from base 1. Based on the germline V gene, the CDR1 and CDR2 sequences are KGHSH and LQKENI. Concerning this clone itself: What this receptor recognizes is not known. No quality values exist for individual bases; no much larger clone is one base distant.

Preparation of the library involved the immunoSEQ multiplex PCR assay. TCRdb limited this immuneACCESS table to in-frame rearrangements with V and J called. A share of clones is missing; checked studies link under half to unresolved V genes, and the rest is unexplained. The sample table contains tens of thousands of clones; only one count was recorded for about nine tenths of them. The ten largest clones capture approximately 3% of the sample. This receptor was taken from a female donor in good health, enrolled as a control in a pregnancy study. The chain is assembled from TRBV18 and TRBJ2-5, with the D gene not confidently named. This material consisted of peripheral blood, taken in the first trimester of pregnancy. The DNA is TGTGCCAGCTCACCCCTCGACTCCCAAGAGACCCAGTACTTC. It encodes CASSPLDSQETQYF. Full variable domain (CDR3 extended with the reference TRBV18 and TRBJ2-5 proteins): NAGVMQNPRHLVRRRGQEARLRCSPMKGHSHVYWYRQLPEEGLKFMVYLQKENIIDESGMPKERFSAEFPKEGPSILRIQQVVRGDSAAYFCASSPLDSQETQYFGPGTRLLVL.